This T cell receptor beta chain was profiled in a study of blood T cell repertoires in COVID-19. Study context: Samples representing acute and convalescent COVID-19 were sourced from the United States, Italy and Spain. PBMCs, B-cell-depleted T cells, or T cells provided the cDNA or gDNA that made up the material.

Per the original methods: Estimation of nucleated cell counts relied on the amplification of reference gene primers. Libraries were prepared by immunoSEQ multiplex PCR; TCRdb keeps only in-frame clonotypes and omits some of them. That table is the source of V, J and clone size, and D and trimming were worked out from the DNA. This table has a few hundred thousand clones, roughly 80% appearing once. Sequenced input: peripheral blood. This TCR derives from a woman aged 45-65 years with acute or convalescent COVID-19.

The CDR3 is CASRSLAGGYEQYF. CDR3 DNA: TGTGCCAGCAGGTCGTTAGCGGGAGGTTACGAGCAGTACTTC. The V call is TRBV5-6, the J call TRBJ2-7; 10 bases are a match to TRBD2. V was clipped by 5 bases and J by 4 bases; unmatched bases: 6. The CDR3 is 14 residues long. Looked up from germline, CDR1 is SGHDT and CDR2 is YYEEEE.